These 31 T cell receptor beta chains were sequenced from one sample in a study of cytomegalovirus exposure and HLA in healthy donors. 60 Vbeta and 13 Jbeta primers were used in PCR. Clones were sequenced by immunoSEQ multiplex PCR, and TCRdb holds only the in-frame ones, with some missing. The profile covers around 190,000 clones, with just over 75% appearing a single time and 1.5% to 2% taken by the ten largest. What was sequenced was PBMCs. Receptor source: a man aged 25-45 years in good health and CMV-seronegative.

The chain has TRBV19 and TRBJ1-5, with 10 bases matching TRBD1. This CDR3 region has 15 residues. V shed 5 bases, J shed 2 bases, and the junction held 3 bases outside the gene matches. Germline V gene data show CDR1 as LNHDA and CDR2 as SQIVND (reference sequence). The CDR3 DNA is TGTGCCAGTAGTGTAGGGACAGGGGGCAATCAGCCCCAGCATTTT. Encoded protein: CASSVGTGGNQPQHF.

This clone was found a few times. The CDR3, as DNA: TGTGCCAGCAGACCAGGGGGTACTAATGAAAAACTGTTTTTT. Translated: CASRPGGTNEKLFF. The chain carries TRBV6-5 and TRBJ1-4; 7 bases align to TRBD1. Germline V gene lookup returns CDR1 MNHEY and CDR2 SVGAGI. The CDR3 extends over 14 amino acids. After removal of 6 bases from V and 2 bases from J, the junction contained 3 bases not matched to a gene.

The chain couples TRBV19 to TRBJ1-2; weak D call: TRBD1 (6 bases). Trimming took off 5 bases at V and 2 bases at J, with 18 bases between the two ends. This CDR3 is built from 16 residues. Germline V gives CDR1 LNHDA, CDR2 SQIVND (reference sequence). The CDR3 sequence is CASSLSGATGNYGYTF. In nucleotides, the CDR3 is TGTGCCAGTAGTCTCAGTGGGGCTACAGGGAACTATGGCTACACCTTC.

V and J are TRBV5-4 and TRBJ2-7, with 8 bases identical to TRBD1. The CDR3 has 14 residues. Trimming removed 4 bases from V and 4 bases from J; junction bases left unmatched: 7. CDR1 and CDR2 (germline): SGHNT, YYREEE (reference sequence). The CDR3 loop reads CASSQGAGRYEQYF. The CDR3, as DNA: TGTGCCAGCAGCCAGGGGGCAGGGAGATACGAGCAGTACTTC.

The V call is TRBV19, the J call TRBJ2-3; 13 bases are a match to TRBD2. There are 18 residues in the CDR3. Germline CDR1 reads LNHDA; CDR2 reads SQIVND (reference sequence). V trimming: 5 bases; J trimming: 1 base; junction bases outside the gene matches: 9. CDR3 sequence: CASSYTSGRAIGTDTQYF. Written as DNA, the CDR3 is TGTGCCAGTAGTTATACTAGCGGGAGGGCCATCGGCACAGATACGCAGTATTTT.

The genes are TRBV2 and TRBJ2-1; 10 positions match TRBD2. The junction had 0 bases not matched to a gene; V was cut back by 2 bases and J by 2 bases. In germline, CDR1 is SNHLY, CDR2 FYNNEI. The CDR3 has 15 amino acids. CDR3 residues: CASSELAGAYNEQFF. CDR3 coding DNA: TGTGCCAGCAGTGAACTAGCGGGGGCCTACAATGAGCAGTTCTTC.

The chain combines TRBV12-5 with TRBJ2-1, with a possible D match to TRBD1 (5 bases). Germline CDR1 and CDR2: LGHNT and FRNRAP. This CDR3 is built from 12 residues. Deletions cut 3 bases from V and 10 bases from J, with 10 bases between. This chain's CDR3 is CASGFRAGEQFF. CDR3 nucleotide sequence: TGTGCTAGTGGTTTCAGGGCCGGGGAGCAGTTCTTC.

The rearrangement uses TRBV4-2 and TRBJ2-7, with 10 bases that match TRBD1. There are 16 residues in the CDR3. Germline trimming cut 0 bases from V and 1 base from J; bases unmatched to any gene: 3. Looked up from germline, CDR1 is LGHNA and CDR2 is YNFKEQ. The CDR3 is CASSQEGQGESYEQYF. In nucleotides, the CDR3 is TGTGCCAGCAGCCAAGAAGGACAGGGGGAGTCCTACGAGCAGTACTTC.

The rearrangement uses TRBV28 and TRBJ1-1; D unclear. Per germline, CDR1 MDHEN and CDR2 SYDVKM. V was trimmed by 6 bases and J by 8 bases, leaving 16 bases between them. The CDR3 loop spans 13 amino acids. The chain's CDR3 is CASRGSVPTEAFF. The CDR3 bases are TGTGCCAGCAGAGGGAGCGTTCCCACCGAAGCTTTCTTT.

The chain has TRBV10-2 and TRBJ2-7, with 10 bases matching TRBD1. With V trimmed by 3 bases and J by 5 bases, 1 base remained unmatched. The CDR3 is 13 residues long. Germline V lookup: CDR1 WSHSY, CDR2 SAAADI. CDR3 region: CASSEDRGHEQYF. CDR3 coding DNA: TGCGCCAGCAGTGAAGACAGGGGGCACGAGCAGTACTTC.

This sequence joins TRBV4-1 and TRBJ2-3, with D maybe TRBD2 (6 bases). V was pared by 4 bases and J by 1 base, with 12 bases between. CDR3 length equals 15 residues. Germline loops: CDR1 MGHRA, CDR2 YSYEKL. The CDR3, as DNA: TGCGCCAGCAGCCCCTGGGACTTCGGCACAGATACGCAGTATTTT. This gives the protein CASSPWDFGTDTQYF.

J is TRBJ2-7 and V is TRBV18, with D uncertain. The germline gives CDR1 KGHSH, CDR2 LQKENI. V was shortened by 3 bases and J by 4 bases, with 13 bases between the two germline ends. The CDR3 runs 14 residues. The CDR3 sequence is CASSPPSLGYEQYF. CDR3 in DNA: TGTGCCAGCTCACCCCCGTCCCTCGGGTACGAGCAGTACTTC. Full variable domain (rest looked up from reference TRBV18 and TRBJ2-7): NAGVMQNPRHLVRRRGQEARLRCSPMKGHSHVYWYRQLPEEGLKFMVYLQKENIIDESGMPKERFSAEFPKEGPSILRIQQVVRGDSAAYFCASSPPSLGYEQYFGPGTRLTVT.

V is TRBV6-6 and J is TRBJ1-4, with TRBD1 as a possible D gene (6 bases). Deletions cut 4 bases from V and 5 bases from J, with 17 bases between. There are 16 residues in the CDR3. In germline, CDR1 is MNHNY, CDR2 SVGAGI (reference sequence). CDR3 protein: CASSWGSGQNNEKLFF. The CDR3 region has the DNA TGTGCCAGCAGTTGGGGATCCGGACAGAACAATGAAAAACTGTTTTTT.

The chain has TRBV2 and TRBJ2-7; TRBD2 agrees at 11 bases. The ends lost 6 bases at V and 2 bases at J; junction bases unmatched: 6. CDR3 length: 15 amino acids. Germline CDR1 reads SNHLY; CDR2 reads FYNNEI. CDR3 sequence (DNA): TGTGCCAGCAGGGAGACGGGACTAGCGGCCTACGAGCAGTACTTC. Amino acids: CASRETGLAAYEQYF. Variable domain in full (rest from reference TRBV2 and TRBJ2-7): EPEVTQTPSHQVTQMGQEVILRCVPISNHLYFYWYRQILGQKVEFLVSFYNNEISEKSEIFDDQFSVERPDGSNFTLKIRSTKLEDSAMYFCASRETGLAAYEQYFGPGTRLTVT.

The chain links TRBV2 to TRBJ2-2; the match to TRBD1 covers 8 bases. V lost 7 bases and J lost 4; bases outside the gene matches: 5. The length of the CDR3 is 14 residues. Germline V gene sequence: CDR1 SNHLY, CDR2 FYNNEI. The CDR3 DNA reads as TGTGCCAGCAAAGCTACAGGGGGCACCGGGGAGCTGTTTTTT. This codes for CASKATGGTGELFF.

The gene calls are TRBV29-1 and TRBJ2-1, with 8 bases lining up with TRBD1. Unmatched junction bases numbered 9, after V lost 6 bases and J lost 5 bases. Germline V lookup: CDR1 SQVTM, CDR2 ANQGSEA. The CDR3 consists of 14 residues. The CDR3 region has the DNA TGCAGCGTCGTCGGACAGGGTCGTAACAATGAGCAGTTCTTC. Translation gives CSVVGQGRNNEQFF.

V and J are TRBV9 and TRBJ1-1, with no clear D. V gave up 2 bases and J gave up 4 bases, with 15 bases separating them. This CDR3 spans 15 amino acids. Germline CDR1 and CDR2: SGDLS and YYNGEE. CDR3: CASSVAIRGGTEAFF. The CDR3 nucleotides are TGTGCCAGCAGCGTGGCCATACGGGGAGGCACTGAAGCTTTCTTT.

The CDR3: CSAIRQETQYF. CDR3 nucleotides: TGCAGTGCTATCAGGCAAGAGACCCAGTACTTC. This rearrangement joins TRBV20-1 to TRBJ2-5; D ambiguous. Trimming stripped 4 bases from V and 2 bases from J, with 5 bases between. Germline CDR1 is DFQATT and CDR2 is SNEGSKA (reference sequence). The CDR3 contains 11 residues.

Concerning this clone: The sample carries other DNA sequences with the same CDR3. This chain joins TRBV6-5 and TRBJ2-3; D call uncertain. The CDR3 has 12 amino acids. The V end lost 6 bases, the J end lost 6 bases, and 10 bases lay between the germline ends. CDR1 and CDR2 (germline): MNHEY, SVGAGI. The chain's CDR3 is CASRRRGDTQYF. In DNA, the CDR3 is TGTGCCAGCAGACGACGAGGCGATACGCAGTATTTT.

This clone was seen more than once but under ten times. CDR3 coding DNA: TGTGCCAGCAGCCCCGCGGGGGGGGCCGGTAACACTGAAGCTTTCTTT. This sequence encodes CASSPAGGAGNTEAFF. The chain combines TRBV9 with TRBJ1-1; possibly TRBD1 for D (6 bases). The CDR3 runs 16 residues. V was trimmed by 4 bases and J by 2 bases, leaving 18 bases between them. Germline V lookup: CDR1 SGDLS, CDR2 YYNGEE.

The chain carries TRBV9 and TRBJ2-7; D possibly corresponds to TRBD2 (6 bases). Trimming stripped 5 bases from V and 4 bases from J, with 16 bases between. The germline gives CDR1 SGDLS, CDR2 YYNGEE. The CDR3 runs 14 residues. The CDR3 loop is CASSTTGAAYEQYF. Here the CDR3 DNA reads TGTGCCAGCAGTACCACGGGAGCAGCTTACGAGCAGTACTTC.

V and J are TRBV18 and TRBJ1-2; D is perhaps TRBD1 (5 bases). Germline V CDR1 and CDR2: KGHSH, LQKENI. The ends were cut back, 1 base at V and 8 bases at J, with 20 bases in the middle. The CDR3 totals 16 residues. CDR3 amino acids: CASSPLDTSGLEGYTF. CDR3 bases: TGTGCCAGCTCACCACTTGATACGTCAGGGTTGGAAGGCTACACCTTC.

V gene TRBV6-1 combines with J gene TRBJ2-7; TRBD1 might be the D (6 bases). The CDR3 loop spans 15 amino acids. From germline, CDR1 is MNHNS and CDR2 SASEGT. Trimming removed 6 bases at V and 2 bases at J, with 17 bases between. The CDR3 region has the DNA TGTGCCAGCAGGAACCGGGACATAAATACCTACGAGCAGTACTTC. The encoded protein is CASRNRDINTYEQYF.

The chain combines TRBV6-6 with TRBJ1-5; tentatively, D is TRBD1 (5 bases). CDR1 and CDR2 from the germline V gene are MNHNY and SVGAGI (reference sequence). The CDR3 sequence is 14 residues long. Trimming took off 4 bases at V and 5 bases at J, with 12 bases between the two ends. CDR3 sequence reads: CASSSRERYQPQHF. CDR3 coding DNA: TGTGCCAGCAGTTCCAGGGAACGGTATCAGCCCCAGCATTTT.

The chain recombines TRBV9 with TRBJ1-2; no reliable D call. CDR3 length: 13 amino acids. The germline CDR1 and CDR2 sequences are SGDLS and YYNGEE. The V gene lost 0 bases and the J gene lost 7 bases, with 10 bases spanning the gap. For the CDR3, the DNA is TGTGCCAGCAGCGTAGATGCGTTCTCTGGCTACACCTTC. Translating gives CASSVDAFSGYTF.

The chain carries TRBV9 and TRBJ1-2, with unresolved D. The V end was cut by 3 bases, the J end by 7 bases, with 4 bases between. The CDR3 is 10 residues long. Germline V gene sequence: CDR1 SGDLS, CDR2 YYNGEE. CDR3 protein: CASSGSGYTF. The DNA of the CDR3 is TGTGCCAGCAGCGGCAGTGGCTACACCTTC.

The chain is built from TRBV7-8 and TRBJ2-7; a possible D gene is TRBD1 (5 bases). This CDR3 has 16 amino acids. Germline V lookup: CDR1 SGHVS, CDR2 FQNEAQ. The ends were cut back, 5 bases at V and 0 bases at J, with 17 bases in the middle. The CDR3 protein is CASSPRAGASSYEQYF. The CDR3 DNA sequence: TGTGCCAGCAGCCCCAGGGCAGGCGCCAGCTCCTACGAGCAGTACTTC. Combining the CDR3 with reference TRBV7-8 and TRBJ2-7 gives the whole variable domain GAGVSQSPRYKVAKRGQDVALRCDPISGHVSLFWYQQALGQGPEFLTYFQNEAQLDKSGLPSDRFFAERPEGSVSTLKIQRTQQEDSAVYLCASSPRAGASSYEQYFGPGTRLTVT.

The chain carries TRBV27 and TRBJ2-7, with TRBD2 identical over 11 bases. V shed 5 bases and J 3 bases; nucleotides not matched to a gene: 12. This CDR3 is built from 17 residues. Germline values: CDR1 MNHEY, CDR2 SMNVEV (reference sequence). In DNA, the CDR3 is TGTGCCAGCAGTAGGGGACTAGCGGTTAACATCGGCTACGAGCAGTACTTC. Translating it yields CASSRGLAVNIGYEQYF.

In its sample, this clone was seen a few times. V and J are TRBV23-1 and TRBJ2-3; TRBD2 matches 8 bases. TRBV23-1 is designated an ORF whose function remains uncertain. The CDR3 is 18 residues long. The V gene end was trimmed by 2 bases and the J gene end by 0 bases; junction bases not matched to a gene: 10. This CDR3 is CASSQGLEAGVSTDTQYF. CDR3 DNA: TGCGCCAGCAGTCAAGGCTTAGAAGCGGGAGTCAGCACAGATACGCAGTATTTT.

The CDR3: CASSIPGNYGYTF. Written as DNA, the CDR3 is TGTGCCAGTAGTATCCCGGGTAACTATGGCTACACCTTC. The rearrangement uses TRBV19 and TRBJ1-2; unclear D gene. This CDR3 spans 13 amino acids. The V and J ends lost 3 bases and 1 base respectively, with 6 bases between them. Germline CDR1 LNHDA, CDR2 SQIVND (reference sequence).

This clone showed up just a few times. V is TRBV28 and J is TRBJ1-2, with D unresolved. V was pared by 2 bases and J by 1 base, with 5 bases between. Germline-derived CDR1 and CDR2 are MDHEN and SYDVKM. This CDR3 comprises 13 residues. The CDR3 region has the DNA TGTGCCAGCAGTTTAGGAGTTAACTATGGCTACACCTTC. Protein product: CASSLGVNYGYTF.